This record concerns one TCR beta chain sequence. In this sample, this clonotype turned up a few times. Its antigen is unknown. No much larger clonotype is one base removed from it; base qualities were not supplied. These data come from a study of identical twins (dated by TCRdb to the mid-2010s). Concerning the study at large: TCR alpha and beta repertoires from monozygotic twins, unrelated adults of various ages and cord blood were deep-sequenced to test whether fetal clonotypes persist. Replicate twin experiments were performed at different times using different library preparation protocols to rule out contamination. Broad study findings and their caveats: Fewer insertions were carried by abundant cord blood beta clonotypes; a weaker similar trend was observed in young adult naive repertoires, while no such trend was observed in memory repertoires. Because the same donors could not be followed over many years, conclusions were based on cross-sectional statistical analysis. Invariant T cells such as MAIT and iNKT could partly confound zero-insertion analyses, though diverse VJ usage argued against this for most clonotypes. In monozygotic twins, recombination models systematically underestimated out-of-frame TCR alpha sharing, but the models matched the sharing seen between unrelated individuals. In beta out-of-frame sequences, excess twin sharing was weaker, because having fewer shared sequences lowered the signal-to-noise ratio. Compared with coincidental sharing between unrelated individuals, out-of-frame TCR alpha sequences shared between twins had an excess of sequences with low generation probability.

There are 16 amino acids in the CDR3, from cysteine to phenylalanine inclusive. Only the CDR3 portion is preserved as DNA: 48 bases, with reading frame beginning at the first base. Here V drops 3 bases and J drops 4 bases, and the junction holds 4 bases not matched to any gene. All donors were healthy Caucasians. The twin cohort comprised three pairs of female monozygotic twins, all aged roughly 18 to 29 years. Peripheral blood mononuclear cells were used as the source from which RNA for TCR libraries was isolated. The receptor library was made with 5' RACE. Sequencing was carried out with an Illumina HiSeq 2000. Template switching introduced a universal primer binding site; the final cDNA contained a unique molecular identifier, enabling accurate counting of TCR cDNA molecules. First-strand cDNA for TCR alpha and beta chains was synthesized from specific primers in the conserved constant-segment region. To control for contamination, every cDNA library was double barcoded, receiving both a SMART-Mk sample barcode and Illumina barcodes. TruSeq adapter sequences, together with Illumina sample barcodes, were added in two successive PCR steps. Sequencing of the TCR alpha and beta cDNA libraries was done on the Illumina HiSeq platform using custom primers. Processing in the source paper ran as follows. MiGEC was used to process raw reads and extract unique molecular identifiers, and MiXCR was used to find CDR3 positions. Recombination models were inferred per individual with the repgenHMM and IGoR tools using an EM algorithm. Shared clonotypes were analyzed with the tcR package in R, and sharing was normalized by the product of cloneset sizes. To study raw recombination free of thymic and clonal selection effects, out-of-frame nonproductive sequences were analyzed. Clones were called with MiXCR by TCRdb after fastp trimmed the public reads at Q25, and only in-frame beta chains were retained. Each record represents a unique CDR3 protein, reported with the most common genes and DNA among its rows. Here the V and J calls rest on TCRdb's processing, not on the authors' analysis. Across this sample there are fewer than 900,000 distinct CDR3 sequences, with roughly 20% seen only once. The top ten constitute approximately 14% of the sample.

These data also formed part of another study, on T cells expressing NK-cell markers. The second publication reports: About eight donors provided sorted CD3+CD56+NKG2C+, CD3+CD56+NKG2C- and CD3+CD56-NKG2C+ T-cell subsets, whose TCR beta-chain repertoires were profiled. Seven of the eight sequenced donors were HCMV-seropositive and one was HCMV-seronegative. In several experiments an anti-gammadeltaTCR antibody was added to restrict sorting to alphabetaTCR-expressing T cells. In roughly 6 donors, the dominant CD3+CD56+NKG2C+ clonotypes ranked among the top 10 CD8+ clonotypes, making up 1.0-7.0% of CD8+ T cells. Those dominant clonotypes were again the most abundant among CD3+CD56-NKG2C+ cells in a handful of donors, at about 28.3-65%. Whether the expanded NKG2C-expressing T cell clones were specific for HCMV antigens was left unclear. Randomly selected healthy volunteers, three men and five women, were used as the eight sequenced donors. A commercial ELISA kit detecting HCMV-specific IgG in serum was used to determine HCMV serostatus. Bulk peripheral blood T-cell repertoires were additionally sequenced from unsorted PBMC for several donors. MIGEC was used to demultiplex reads and group the reads by UMI, and MiTCR was used to assemble and quantify clonotypes. To remove erroneous sequences, TCR cDNA sequences were retained only when supported by two or more reads. The tcR package was used for downstream repertoire analysis, and clonotypes were matched across fractions by CDR3 nucleotide sequence plus V segment. VDJmatch was used to annotate antigen specificity against VDJdb, with one amino acid substitution in CDR3 allowed.

The sequenced sample was PBMCs. The chain joins TRBV12-3 or TRBV12-4 to TRBJ2-1; 12 bases in between match TRBD2. The source is a woman aged 18-35 years in good health. The DNA sequence reads TGTGCCAGCAGTTTCGGACTAGCGGGGAGATACAATGAGCAGTTCTTC. The encoded protein is CASSFGLAGRYNEQFF.